This T cell receptor (beta chain) was sequenced in a study of shared clonotypes between healthy human individuals. Study results and limitations: Tissues were not sampled, only blood, and their repertoires likely differ.

The donors were adults (healthy and HIV-negative) with no recent acute infections or vaccinations. TCRdb's table, derived via immunoSEQ multiplex PCR, lists solely in-frame clones and lacks some. The sample contains more than 2,000,000 clones, just over 90% of which appear only once. Points on this clone: Its cognate antigen is unknown.

Germline-derived CDR1 and CDR2 are SGHAT and FQNNGV. The junction had 9 bases not matched to a gene; V was cut back by 5 bases and J by 0 bases. This CDR3 comprises 16 residues. J is TRBJ2-7 and V is TRBV11-2, with 8 bases lining up with TRBD1. The source material was naive CD4+ T cells sorted from blood. This sample's subset: CD45RA+ positively selected. This TCR was recovered from a man between 18 and 35 years old in good health. CDR3 region: CASSRGTGVSSYEQYF. CDR3 sequence (DNA): TGTGCCAGCAGCCGCGGGACAGGAGTATCCTCCTACGAGCAGTACTTC.